Listed here is a single TCR beta chain. Antigen specificity is unknown. This sample stems from a study of cytomegalovirus exposure and HLA in healthy donors. The study's findings and limits: Apparent HLA restriction characterized most CMV-associated TCR beta chains in a later analysis. The authors later found HLA-associated TCR beta chains more clonally expanded than equally common others. Roughly uniform depth of sequencing across donors was assumed in presence/absence analyses.

Likely unrecorded immune exposures existed in these nominally healthy donors. Germline CDR1 and CDR2: MNHEY and SMNVEV (reference sequence). There are 14 residues in the CDR3. V shed 4 bases, J shed 6 bases, and the junction held 7 bases outside the gene matches. The study ran its PCR with 60 Vbeta and 13 Jbeta primers. Produced via immunoSEQ multiplex PCR; TCRdb's table is partial and in-frame only. Listed are some 130,000 clones; 1.6% falls within the top ten. The chain couples TRBV27 to TRBJ1-2, with TRBD1 matching 8 bases. The specimen sequenced was PBMCs. The receptor was derived from a woman aged 40 to 50 in good health and CMV-seropositive. The CDR3 region is CASSSAGTGHGYTF. The CDR3 nucleotides are TGTGCCAGCAGTTCGGCCGGGACAGGCCATGGCTACACCTTC.